This TCR beta chain was identified during a study of T-cell reconstitution after alpha-beta-depleted transplantation in children. Whole-study results and caveats: Two months or so post-transplant, alpha-beta T cells reportedly derived from several hundred expanded graft clones. Some patients owed their high day-60 TCRbeta diversity to surviving recipient T cells and thymic progenitors. Most T-cell counts and diversity one year after the transplant came from T cells that were newly produced.

With regard to this clonotype: What it recognizes is unknown.

Looked up from germline, CDR1 is SNHLY and CDR2 is FYNNEI. The V and J ends lost 6 bases and 0 bases respectively, with 12 bases between them. The CDR3 is made up of 15 amino acids. Preparation of the TCRbeta library used unique molecular identifiers. TCRdb re-called the PCR reads through MiXCR, storing one row per CDR3 protein. The sample consists of over 90,000 distinct CDR3 sequences, roughly 7.2% of them appearing once. This chain connects TRBV2 to TRBJ1-5, with unresolved D. The sample consisted of PBMCs, taken before TCRalphabeta/CD19-depleted stem cell transplant. The sequence derives from a boy aged 2-9 years with acute lymphoblastic leukemia, due to receive a stem cell transplant. The CDR3 bases are TGTGCCAGCAGGAGCCGGGATCATAGCAATCAGCCCCAGCATTTT. This gives the protein CASRSRDHSNQPQHF.